Listed below are T cell receptor beta chains from one sample, sequenced in a study of neurological immune-mediated disorders. TCRdb re-called the 5' RACE reads with MiXCR, one entry per CDR3 protein. The sample includes some 48,000 distinct CDR3 sequences, approximately 10% seen only once; the top ten take around 21%. Sequencing was done on a sample of PBMCs. The receptors derive from a woman in her thirties or forties with HTLV-1-associated myelopathy (HAM/TSP). The CDR3 runs from the conserved cysteine through the conserved F or W. A D gene is named only where the DNA matches it firmly. Not all rows give a size; the values are once, few, many and, for expanded clones, a class.

j_call,clone_size,v_call,d_call,cdr3_nt,cdr3_aa
TRBJ2-4,many,TRBV7-9,NA,TGTGCCAGCAGCCCAACGTTAAACATTCAGTACTTC,CASSPTLNIQYF
TRBJ1-5,many,TRBV12-3/TRBV12-4,TRBD1,TGTGCCAGCACCCGACAGGGGTCAAATCAGCCCCAGCATTTT,CASTRQGSNQPQHF
TRBJ2-3,many,TRBV7-9,NA,TGTGCCAGCAGCTTAGAGATTAGCAACTTATCTAGCACAGATACGCAGTATTTT,CASSLEISNLSSTDTQYF
TRBJ2-3,many,TRBV7-9,TRBD2,TGTGCCAGCAGCACGGGGACTACGGACTGGTACACAGATACGCAGTATTTT,CASSTGTTDWYTDTQYF
TRBJ1-1,many,TRBV7-9,NA,TGTGCCAGCAGCCTCAGGGATGGGAGGACTGAAGCTTTCTTT,CASSLRDGRTEAFF
TRBJ1-1,many,TRBV3-1,TRBD1,TGTGCCAGCAGCCAAGGGGGACAGGGTATAAACACTGAAGCTTTCTTT,CASSQGGQGINTEAFF
TRBJ2-1,many,TRBV20-1,NA,TGCAGTGCTAGAGATTTGGCGGGGGCCTTGAATGAGCAGTTCTTC,CSARDLAGALNEQFF
TRBJ1-5,many,TRBV15,NA,TGTGCCACCAGCAGAGGGGTAGGTCAGCCCCAGCATTTT,CATSRGVGQPQHF
TRBJ1-1,many,TRBV10-3,TRBD1,TGTGCCATCAGTGAGTCGACGACAGGGAGGGGTAAGATTGAAGCTTTCTTT,CAISESTTGRGKIEAFF
TRBJ2-7,many,TRBV5-1,NA,TGCGCCAGCAGCCCAGAACAGGGAAGGTACGAGCAGTACTTC,CASSPEQGRYEQYF
TRBJ2-2,few,TRBV2,NA,TGTGCCAGCAGCCGATTACTAGCTTCCGGGGAGCTGTTTTTT,CASSRLLASGELFF
TRBJ2-3,few,TRBV18,TRBD2,TGTGCCAGCTCACCTTTACTAGCGGGGAACACAGATACGCAGTATTTT,CASSPLLAGNTDTQYF
TRBJ1-1,NA,TRBV12-3/TRBV12-4,NA,TGTGCCAGCACCTTGGTGGGGGCGGAAACTGAAGCTTTATTT,CASTLVGAETEALF
TRBJ1-2,many,TRBV29-1,NA,TGCAGCGTCGAACGGACACGAAAAGGAGGCTACACCTTC,CSVERTRKGGYTF
TRBJ2-5,many,TRBV2,TRBD2,TGTGCCAGCAGGACGATAGCGGGGGCAGGAGAGACCCAGTACTTC,CASRTIAGAGETQYF
TRBJ2-7,NA,TRBV5-1,TRBD1,TGCGCCAGCAGCATCGAGACAGGGGGCAACTACGAGCAGTACTTC,CASSIETGGNYEQYF
TRBJ2-3,many,TRBV2,TRBD2,TGTGCCAGCAGTGAGACTAGCGGGGGGGCGGGAGATACGCAGTATTTT,CASSETSGGAGDTQYF
TRBJ2-2,many,TRBV5-5,NA,TGTGCCAGCAGCTTGGTGGGAATGGCCACCGGGGAGCTGTTTTTT,CASSLVGMATGELFF
TRBJ2-1,many,TRBV3-1,NA,TGTGCCAGCAGCCAAGAGGCTCCTGCGGTCCCCTCCTACAATGAGCAGTTCTTC,CASSQEAPAVPSYNEQFF
TRBJ2-2,many,TRBV4-1,TRBD2,TGCGCCAGCAGCTTCCGAACGGGGGGGGCAGGGCCCACCGGGGAGCTGTTTTTT,CASSFRTGGAGPTGELFF
TRBJ2-7,many,TRBV25-1,NA,TGTGCCAGCAGTGACAGAGACTACGAGCAGTACTTC,CASSDRDYEQYF
TRBJ2-3,many,TRBV4-2,NA,TGTGCCAGCAGCCAAGCGGCCTATACTTACACAGATACGCAGTATTTT,CASSQAAYTYTDTQYF
TRBJ2-1,NA,TRBV3-1,TRBD2,TGTGCCAGCAGCCTCAACGGGGGGGCCTACAATGAGCAGTTCTTC,CASSLNGGAYNEQFF
TRBJ2-3,many,TRBV3-1,NA,TGTGCCAGCAGCCACGGGGATTCCGATACGCAGTATTTT,CASSHGDSDTQYF
TRBJ2-1,many,TRBV4-3,NA,TGCGCCAGCAGCCCCAACATTTTCGGACAGCCCAATGAGCAGTTCTTC,CASSPNIFGQPNEQFF
TRBJ2-3,many,TRBV10-3,TRBD2,TGTGCCATCAGCAATCTAGCGGGGGGGATAGATACGCAGTATTTT,CAISNLAGGIDTQYF
TRBJ2-1,many,TRBV20-1,TRBD2,TGCAGTGTGAGAGGGGCTAGCGGGGGGGCCTGGTACAATGAGCAGTTCTTC,CSVRGASGGAWYNEQFF
TRBJ1-4,many,TRBV12-3/TRBV12-4,NA,TGTGCCAGCAGTACTTCTATGGGATCGGAAAAACTGTTTTTT,CASSTSMGSEKLFF
TRBJ2-3,many,TRBV2,NA,TGTGCCAGCAGTGTAGCCGCCCCAGATACGCAGTATTTT,CASSVAAPDTQYF
TRBJ1-2,large,TRBV12-3/TRBV12-4,TRBD1,TGTGCCAGCAGTTTACGGACAGGGGCAGAGGAGGGCTACACCTTC,CASSLRTGAEEGYTF
TRBJ2-2,NA,TRBV7-9,TRBD2,TGTGCCAGCAGCACCACCGGGACTAGGCGGAACACCGGGGAGCTGTTTTTT,CASSTTGTRRNTGELFF
TRBJ2-1,many,TRBV7-3,NA,TGTGCCAGCAGCCAGGACAGATACAATGAGCAGTTCTTC,CASSQDRYNEQFF
TRBJ2-1,many,TRBV7-2,NA,TGTGCCAGCAGTCCTTTTGGGAGCTCCTACAATGAGCAGTTCTTC,CASSPFGSSYNEQFF
TRBJ2-5,many,TRBV28,TRBD1,TGTGCCAGCAGTTTCTCCAACAGGGGGACGGAGACCCAGTACTTC,CASSFSNRGTETQYF
TRBJ2-1,medium-sized,TRBV4-3,TRBD2,TGCGCCAGCAGCCAAGATTTGCTAGCGGGTAACAATGAGCAGTTCTTC,CASSQDLLAGNNEQFF
TRBJ1-6,many,TRBV4-1,NA,TGCGCCAGCAGCCAAGAAGGGAGAGGTCTCAAGGGTAATTCACCCCTCCACTTT,CASSQEGRGLKGNSPLHF
TRBJ1-1,many,TRBV7-3,TRBD1,TGTGCCAGCAGCGCTTCAGGGGGAGACACTGAAGCTTTCTTT,CASSASGGDTEAFF
TRBJ2-7,many,TRBV4-1,TRBD2,TGCGCCAGCAGCCCCTCGCGGGGGGGCCCCTACGAGCAGTACTTC,CASSPSRGGPYEQYF
TRBJ1-3,many,TRBV5-1,NA,TGCGCCAGCAGCTTGGGGGAGTATTCGGGACGAAGCACCATATATTTT,CASSLGEYSGRSTIYF
TRBJ1-6,few,TRBV19,TRBD1,TGTGCCAGTAGCCCGTCCGGGACAGTTAATTCACCCCTCCACTTT,CASSPSGTVNSPLHF